This is a list of T cell receptor beta chains from one sample in a study of T cell responses to AZD1222 COVID-19 vaccine. TCRdb keeps only in-frame clones here, not all; method: immunoSEQ multiplex PCR. The sample comprises under 200,000 clones, approximately 90% of which are singletons, and about 3.5% rests with the top ten. The material was peripheral blood, obtained 28 days after the second dose of the MenACWY control vaccine. Source of these receptors: an adult who received the MenACWY meningococcal vaccine as a control. Each CDR3 is given with its conserved first and last residue. The D gene is left open where the match is weak. Expanded clones are given a class, and other clones once, few, many or no size at all.

d_call j_call clone_size v_call cdr3_aa cdr3_nt
. TRBJ1-2 . TRBV6-2/TRBV6-3 CASSYSSGTVFNYGYTF TGTGCCAGCAGTTATTCGTCCGGGACTGTGTTTAACTATGGCTACACCTTC
. TRBJ1-6 . TRBV5-1 CASSLGGTTLPSPLHF TGCGCCAGCAGCTTGGGCGGGACAACGTTACCTTCACCCCTCCACTTT
. TRBJ1-1 . TRBV15 CATSREPGRNTEAFF TGTGCCACCAGCAGAGAACCAGGGAGGAACACTGAAGCTTTCTTT
. TRBJ2-3 . TRBV5-1 CASSKEGRSLADTQYF TGCGCCAGCAGCAAGGAGGGGCGCTCCTTAGCAGATACGCAGTATTTT
TRBD1 TRBJ2-5 . TRBV7-3 CASSPTGWGTQYF TGTGCCAGCAGCCCGACAGGGTGGGGGACCCAGTACTTC
TRBD2 TRBJ2-7 . TRBV7-8 CASSLELGLAGPSVEQYF TGTGCCAGCAGCTTAGAATTAGGACTAGCGGGGCCTTCCGTCGAGCAGTACTTC
. TRBJ2-3 . TRBV10-1 CASSIDSSTQYF TGCGCCAGCAGCATCGACTCCTCAACGCAGTATTTT
. TRBJ1-4 . TRBV7-9 CASSQDRYNEKLFF TGTGCCAGCAGCCAGGACAGATATAATGAAAAACTGTTTTTT
TRBD1 TRBJ1-5 . TRBV11-3 CASSLGQGAGQPQHF TGTGCCAGCAGCTTAGGACAGGGTGCGGGACAGCCCCAGCATTTT
TRBD1 TRBJ1-2 . TRBV5-1 CASSTGQGAWGYTF TGCGCCAGCAGCACGGGACAGGGGGCTTGGGGCTACACCTTC
. TRBJ2-6 once TRBV6-5 CASSYSGTGANVLTF TGTGCCAGCAGTTACTCCGGTACTGGGGCCAACGTCCTGACTTTC
. TRBJ2-1 . TRBV7-3 CASSLTRASEQFF TGTGCCAGCAGCTTAACTCGGGCTTCTGAGCAGTTCTTC
. TRBJ1-1 . TRBV5-1 CASSPVAQVWTEAFF TGCGCCAGCAGCCCCGTGGCGCAGGTATGGACTGAAGCTTTCTTT
. TRBJ1-5 . TRBV24-1 CATSDRGGQPQHF TGTGCCACCAGTGACAGGGGAGGTCAGCCCCAGCATTTT
. TRBJ1-2 once TRBV25-1 CARYGRDLYGYTF TGTGCCCGCTACGGCCGCGACCTCTATGGCTACACCTTC
. TRBJ1-2 . TRBV6-1 CASSDAGGYTF TGTGCCAGCAGTGACGCGGGGGGCTACACCTTC
TRBD1 TRBJ1-1 . TRBV2 CASSTRQGNTEAFF TGTGCCAGCAGTACGCGACAGGGGAACACTGAAGCTTTCTTT
. TRBJ2-1 . TRBV4-2 CASSQDSGSSYNEQFF TGTGCCAGCAGCCAAGATTCAGGGAGCTCCTACAATGAGCAGTTCTTC
. TRBJ1-1 . TRBV5-1 CASSLSGDNTEAFF TGCGCCAGCAGCTTGTCTGGGGATAACACTGAAGCTTTCTTT
. TRBJ1-6 . TRBV2 CASGGSYNSPLHF TGTGCCAGCGGGGGCTCCTATAATTCACCCCTCCACTTT
. TRBJ1-4 . TRBV19 CASSSSWAGEKLFF TGTGCCAGTAGTAGCTCGTGGGCCGGGGAAAAACTGTTTTTT
. TRBJ1-1 . TRBV5-1 CASSLNPGGRLTEAFF TGCGCCAGCAGCTTGAACCCGGGGGGGCGGCTTACTGAAGCTTTCTTT
. TRBJ1-2 . TRBV27 CASSSTGLETNTF TGTGCCAGCAGTTCGACAGGTTTGGAAACAAACACCTTC
. TRBJ2-4 once TRBV2 CASSAARDGKNIQYF TGTGCCAGCAGTGCGGCCAGGGACGGCAAAAACATTCAGTACTTC
TRBD1 TRBJ1-1 . TRBV11-3 CASSFLRGEAFF TGTGCCAGCAGCTTCCTCAGGGGGGAAGCTTTCTTT
TRBD1 TRBJ2-6 . TRBV24-1 CATSSQGQGISGANVLTF TGTGCCACCAGTTCTCAGGGACAGGGGATATCTGGGGCCAACGTCCTGACTTTC
. TRBJ1-1 once TRBV7-9 CASSRTNMNTEAFF TGTGCCAGCTCGAGGACAAACATGAACACTGAAGCTTTCTTT
TRBD2 TRBJ2-1 . TRBV4-3 CASSQVRGAGGVFF TGCGCCAGCAGCCAAGTTAGGGGAGCGGGAGGGGTGTTCTTC
. TRBJ1-5 . TRBV20-1 CSASQSNQPQHF TGCAGTGCTAGTCAGAGCAATCAGCCCCAGCATTTT
TRBD1 TRBJ1-4 . TRBV15 CATSRGGTGGEKLFF TGTGCCACCAGCAGAGGGGGGACAGGGGGCGAAAAACTGTTTTTT
. TRBJ2-2 . TRBV18 CASSPGFASISGNTGELFF TGTGCCAGCTCACCAGGGTTCGCTTCTATTAGCGGGAACACCGGGGAGCTGTTTTTT
TRBD2 TRBJ2-1 . TRBV2 CASPPLGGLAGSGPYNEQFF TGTGCCAGCCCCCCGCTGGGAGGACTAGCGGGGTCGGGGCCCTACAATGAGCAGTTCTTC
. TRBJ2-1 . TRBV12-3/TRBV12-4 CASSSLYNEQFF TGTGCCAGCAGTTCCCTGTACAATGAGCAGTTCTTC